The sequence of this TCR beta chain was determined in a study of CD8 T cells in Susac syndrome. Germline assignment: CDR1 GTSNPN and CDR2 SVGIG (reference sequence). This CDR3 is 12 amino acids long. V gave up 3 bases and J gave up 12 bases; unmatched junction bases: 8. cDNA came from about 0.46 to 1 ug RNA primed by random hexamers. Across 54 Vbeta and 13 Jbeta, TCR beta CDR3 was amplified with immunoSEQ multiplex PCR. TCRdb reprocessed the immunoSEQ multiplex PCR reads via MiXCR and lists one record per CDR3 protein. The repertoire consists of 150,000 to 200,000 distinct CDR3 sequences, with approximately 96% occurring once and the leading ten covering approximately 0.1%.

The chain joins TRBV30 to TRBJ2-1, with 7 bases matching TRBD2. The source of this sequence is a human donor with Susac syndrome. Sequencing was done on a sample of CD4+ T cells from PBMCs. CDR3 residues: CAWRTGLVGQFF. The DNA for the CDR3 is TGTGCCTGGAGAACCGGACTAGTTGGGCAGTTCTTC.